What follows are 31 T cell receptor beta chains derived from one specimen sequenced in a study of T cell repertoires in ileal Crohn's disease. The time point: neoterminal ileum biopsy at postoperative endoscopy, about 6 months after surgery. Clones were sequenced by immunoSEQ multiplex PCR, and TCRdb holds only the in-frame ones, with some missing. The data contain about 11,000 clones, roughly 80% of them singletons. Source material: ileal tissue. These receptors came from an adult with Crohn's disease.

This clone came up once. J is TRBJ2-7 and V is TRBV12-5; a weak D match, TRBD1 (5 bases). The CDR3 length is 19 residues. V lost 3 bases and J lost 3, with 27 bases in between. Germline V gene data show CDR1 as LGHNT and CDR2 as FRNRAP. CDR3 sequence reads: CASGFQRNYRTLTHYEQYF. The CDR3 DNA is TGTGCTAGTGGTTTTCAAAGGAATTACAGGACATTAACTCACTACGAGCAGTACTTC. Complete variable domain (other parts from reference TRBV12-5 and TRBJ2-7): DARVTQTPRHKVTEMGQEVTMRCQPILGHNTVFWYRQTMMQGLELLAYFRNRAPLDDSGMPKDRFSAEMPDATLATLKIQPSEPRDSAVYFCASGFQRNYRTLTHYEQYFGPGTRLTVT.

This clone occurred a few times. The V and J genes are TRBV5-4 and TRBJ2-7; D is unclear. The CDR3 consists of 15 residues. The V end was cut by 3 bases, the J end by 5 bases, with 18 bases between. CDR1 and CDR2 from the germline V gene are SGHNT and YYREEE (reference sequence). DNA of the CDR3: TGTGCCAGCAGCTCCCCTACGGGTCCGACGGACGAGCAGTACTTC. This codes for CASSSPTGPTDEQYF. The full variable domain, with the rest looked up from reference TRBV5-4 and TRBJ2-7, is ETGVTQSPTHLIKTRGQQVTLRCSSQSGHNTVSWYQQALGQGPQFIFQYYREEENGRGNFPPRFSGLQFPNYSSELNVNALELDDSALYLCASSSPTGPTDEQYFGPGTRLTVT.

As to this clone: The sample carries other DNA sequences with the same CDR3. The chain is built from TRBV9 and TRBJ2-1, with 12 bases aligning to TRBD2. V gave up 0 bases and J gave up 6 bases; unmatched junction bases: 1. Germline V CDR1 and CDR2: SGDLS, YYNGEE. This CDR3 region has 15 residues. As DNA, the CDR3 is TGTGCCAGCAGCGTAGAACTAGCGGGAGGCAATGAGCAGTTCTTC. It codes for CASSVELAGGNEQFF.

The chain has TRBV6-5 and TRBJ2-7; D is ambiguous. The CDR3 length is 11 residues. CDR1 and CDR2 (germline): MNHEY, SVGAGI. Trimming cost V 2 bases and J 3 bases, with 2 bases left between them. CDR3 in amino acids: CASSYLYEQYF. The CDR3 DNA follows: TGTGCCAGCAGTTACCTCTACGAGCAGTACTTC.

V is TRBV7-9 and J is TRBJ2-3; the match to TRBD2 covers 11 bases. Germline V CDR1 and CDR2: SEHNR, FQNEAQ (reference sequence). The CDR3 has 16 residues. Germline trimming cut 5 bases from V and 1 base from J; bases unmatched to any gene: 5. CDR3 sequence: CASSAGTSGRTDTQYF. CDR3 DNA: TGTGCCAGCAGCGCAGGGACTAGCGGACGCACAGATACGCAGTATTTT.

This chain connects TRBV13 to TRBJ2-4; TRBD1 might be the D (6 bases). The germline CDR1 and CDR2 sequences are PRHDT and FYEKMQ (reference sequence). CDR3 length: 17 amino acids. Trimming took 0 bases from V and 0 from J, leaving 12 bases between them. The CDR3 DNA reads TGTGCCAGCAGCTTAGGCCCCGGACAGCTAGCCAAAAACATTCAGTACTTC. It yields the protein CASSLGPGQLAKNIQYF.

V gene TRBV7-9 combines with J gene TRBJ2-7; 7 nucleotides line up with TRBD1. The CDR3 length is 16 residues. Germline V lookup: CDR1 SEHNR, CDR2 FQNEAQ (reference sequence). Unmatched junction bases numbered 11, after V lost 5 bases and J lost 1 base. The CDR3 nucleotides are TGTGCCAGCAGCCCCCTTAGGGGGACAGCGTCCTACGAGCAGTACTTC. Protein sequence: CASSPLRGTASYEQYF.

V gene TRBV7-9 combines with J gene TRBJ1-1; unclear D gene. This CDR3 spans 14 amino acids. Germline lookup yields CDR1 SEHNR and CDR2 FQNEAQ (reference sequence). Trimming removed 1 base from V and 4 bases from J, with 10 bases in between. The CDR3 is CASSLGVSSTEAFF. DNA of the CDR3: TGTGCCAGCAGCTTAGGAGTCTCGAGCACTGAAGCTTTCTTT.

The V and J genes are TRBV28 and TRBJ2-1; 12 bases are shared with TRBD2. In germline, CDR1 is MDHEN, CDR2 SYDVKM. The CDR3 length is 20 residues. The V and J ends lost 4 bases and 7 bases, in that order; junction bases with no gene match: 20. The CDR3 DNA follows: TGTGCCAGCAGTTCAGTGGGCCGGGGGCCTAGCGGGAGGGCCTGGAATGAGCAGTTCTTC. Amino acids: CASSSVGRGPSGRAWNEQFF.

The DNA of the CDR3 is TGTGCCAGCAGCGCCCACGGGACTCTGGGGTTTGAGACCCAGTACTTC. Its translation is CASSAHGTLGFETQYF. The rearrangement links TRBV9 to TRBJ2-5; D is possibly TRBD2 (6 bases). In germline, CDR1 is SGDLS, CDR2 YYNGEE. V lost 3 bases and J 5 bases, leaving 20 bases between the germline ends. The length of the CDR3 is 16 residues.

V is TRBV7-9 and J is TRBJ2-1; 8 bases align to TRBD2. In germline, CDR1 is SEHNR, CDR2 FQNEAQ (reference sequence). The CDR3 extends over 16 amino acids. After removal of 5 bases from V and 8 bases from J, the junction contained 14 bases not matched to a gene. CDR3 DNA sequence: TGTGCCAGCAGCCCCAAGCCTAGCGGGCCCTATCATGAGCAGTTCTTC. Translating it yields CASSPKPSGPYHEQFF.

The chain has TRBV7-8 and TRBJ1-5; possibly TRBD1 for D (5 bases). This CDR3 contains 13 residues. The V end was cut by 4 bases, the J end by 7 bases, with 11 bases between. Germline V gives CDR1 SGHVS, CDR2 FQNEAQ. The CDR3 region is CASSSQGRQPQHF. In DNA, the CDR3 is TGTGCCAGCAGCTCGCAGGGCCGGCAGCCCCAGCATTTT.

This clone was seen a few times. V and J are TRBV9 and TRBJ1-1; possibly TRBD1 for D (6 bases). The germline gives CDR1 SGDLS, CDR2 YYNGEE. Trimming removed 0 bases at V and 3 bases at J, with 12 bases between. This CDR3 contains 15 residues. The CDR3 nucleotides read TGTGCCAGCAGCGTAGATTCGGACAGCTACACTGAAGCTTTCTTT. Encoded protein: CASSVDSDSYTEAFF.

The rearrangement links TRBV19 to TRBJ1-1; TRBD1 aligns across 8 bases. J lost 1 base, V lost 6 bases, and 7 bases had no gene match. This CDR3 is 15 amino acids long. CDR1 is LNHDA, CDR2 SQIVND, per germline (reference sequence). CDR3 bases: TGTGCCAGTAGGATCCTGGACAGGGAGAACACTGAAGCTTTCTTT. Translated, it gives CASRILDRENTEAFF.

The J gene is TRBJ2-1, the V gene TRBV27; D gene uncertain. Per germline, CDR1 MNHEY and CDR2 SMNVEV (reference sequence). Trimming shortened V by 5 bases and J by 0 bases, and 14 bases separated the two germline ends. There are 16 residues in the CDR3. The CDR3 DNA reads TGTGCCAGCAGTCCTTATGGCGGCAGCTCCTACAATGAGCAGTTCTTC. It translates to CASSPYGGSSYNEQFF.

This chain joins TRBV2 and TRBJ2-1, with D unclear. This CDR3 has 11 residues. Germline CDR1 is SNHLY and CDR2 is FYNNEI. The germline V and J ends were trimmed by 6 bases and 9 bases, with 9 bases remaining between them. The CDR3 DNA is TGTGCCAGCAGAGGAGAAAGTGAGCAGTTCTTC. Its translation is CASRGESEQFF.

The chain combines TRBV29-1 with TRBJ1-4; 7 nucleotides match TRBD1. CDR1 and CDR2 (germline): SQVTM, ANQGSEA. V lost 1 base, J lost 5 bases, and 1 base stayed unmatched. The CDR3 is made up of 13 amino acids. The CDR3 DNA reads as TGCAGCGTTGAAGGACAGGGAAATGAAAAACTGTTTTTT. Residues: CSVEGQGNEKLFF.

DNA for the CDR3: TGTGCCAGCAGCCCAACGAGCGGGTACTCCTACAATGAGCAGTTCTTC. Its protein is CASSPTSGYSYNEQFF. This chain connects TRBV7-9 to TRBJ2-1; possibly TRBD2 for D (6 bases). CDR3 length: 16 amino acids. Trimming shortened V by 5 bases and J by 0 bases, and 14 bases separated the two germline ends. Germline-derived CDR1 and CDR2 are SEHNR and FQNEAQ (reference sequence).

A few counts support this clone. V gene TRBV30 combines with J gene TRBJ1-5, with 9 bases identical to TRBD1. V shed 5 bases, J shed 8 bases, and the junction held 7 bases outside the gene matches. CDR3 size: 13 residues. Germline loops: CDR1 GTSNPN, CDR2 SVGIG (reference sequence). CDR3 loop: CAWAGTGTEPQHF. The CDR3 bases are TGTGCCTGGGCCGGGACAGGGACTGAGCCCCAGCATTTT.

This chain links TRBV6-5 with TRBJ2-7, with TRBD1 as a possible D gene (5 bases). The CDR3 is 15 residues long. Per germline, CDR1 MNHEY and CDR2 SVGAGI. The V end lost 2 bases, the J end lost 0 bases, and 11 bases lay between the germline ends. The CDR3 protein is CASSYGQGHSYEQYF. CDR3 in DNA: TGTGCCAGCAGTTACGGGCAGGGTCACTCCTACGAGCAGTACTTC.

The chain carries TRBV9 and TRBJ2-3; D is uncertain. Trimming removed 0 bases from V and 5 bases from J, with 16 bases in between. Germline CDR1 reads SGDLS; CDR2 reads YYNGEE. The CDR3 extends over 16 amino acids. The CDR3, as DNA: TGTGCCAGCAGCGTAGGGAGCACCCCACCTCTAGATACGCAGTATTTT. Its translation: CASSVGSTPPLDTQYF.

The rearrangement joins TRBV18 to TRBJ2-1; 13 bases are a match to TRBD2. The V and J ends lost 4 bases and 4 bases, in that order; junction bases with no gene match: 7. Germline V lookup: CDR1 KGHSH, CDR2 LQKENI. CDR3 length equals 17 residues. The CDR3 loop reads CASSLRTSGSEYNEQFF. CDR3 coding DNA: TGTGCCAGCTCACTCAGGACTAGCGGGAGTGAGTACAATGAGCAGTTCTTC.

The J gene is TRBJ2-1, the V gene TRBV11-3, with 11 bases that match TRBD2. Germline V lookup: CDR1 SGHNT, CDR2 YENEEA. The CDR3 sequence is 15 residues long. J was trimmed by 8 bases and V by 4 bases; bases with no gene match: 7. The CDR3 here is CASSYLAGGDYEQFF. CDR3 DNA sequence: TGTGCCAGCAGCTATCTAGCGGGGGGCGACTATGAGCAGTTCTTC.

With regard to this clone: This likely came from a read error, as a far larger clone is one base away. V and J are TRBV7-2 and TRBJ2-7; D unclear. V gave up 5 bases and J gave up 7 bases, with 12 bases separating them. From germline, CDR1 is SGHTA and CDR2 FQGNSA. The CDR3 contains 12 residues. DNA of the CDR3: TGTGCCAGCAGCCTTTCAAAACTGGAGCAGTACTTC. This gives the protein CASSLSKLEQYF.

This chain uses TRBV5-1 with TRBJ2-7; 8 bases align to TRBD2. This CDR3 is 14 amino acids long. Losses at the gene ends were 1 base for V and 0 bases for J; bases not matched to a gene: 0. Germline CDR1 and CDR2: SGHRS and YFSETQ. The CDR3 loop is CASSLTSGSYEQYF. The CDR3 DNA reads TGCGCCAGCAGCTTGACTAGCGGCTCCTACGAGCAGTACTTC.

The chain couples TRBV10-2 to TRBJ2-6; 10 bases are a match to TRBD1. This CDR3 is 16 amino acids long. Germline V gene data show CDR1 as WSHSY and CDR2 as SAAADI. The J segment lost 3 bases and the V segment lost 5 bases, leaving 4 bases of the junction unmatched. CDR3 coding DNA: TGCGCCAGCAGTTGGGACAGGGGTAGTGGGGCCAACGTCCTGACTTTC. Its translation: CASSWDRGSGANVLTF.

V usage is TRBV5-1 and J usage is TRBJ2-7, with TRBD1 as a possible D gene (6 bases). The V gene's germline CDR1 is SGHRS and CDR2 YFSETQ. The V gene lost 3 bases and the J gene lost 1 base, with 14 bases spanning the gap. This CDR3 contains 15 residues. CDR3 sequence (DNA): TGCGCCAGCAGCTCTCTAGGGACAAGGTCCTACGAGCAGTACTTC. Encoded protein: CASSSLGTRSYEQYF.

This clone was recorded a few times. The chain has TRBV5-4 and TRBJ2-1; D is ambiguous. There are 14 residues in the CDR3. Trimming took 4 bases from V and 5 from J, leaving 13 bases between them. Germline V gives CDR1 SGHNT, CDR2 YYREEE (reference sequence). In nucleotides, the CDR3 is TGTGCCAGCAGCATGACTGCCAGTCACAATGAGCAGTTCTTC. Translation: CASSMTASHNEQFF. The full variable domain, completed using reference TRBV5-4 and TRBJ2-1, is ETGVTQSPTHLIKTRGQQVTLRCSSQSGHNTVSWYQQALGQGPQFIFQYYREEENGRGNFPPRFSGLQFPNYSSELNVNALELDDSALYLCASSMTASHNEQFFGPGTRLTVL.

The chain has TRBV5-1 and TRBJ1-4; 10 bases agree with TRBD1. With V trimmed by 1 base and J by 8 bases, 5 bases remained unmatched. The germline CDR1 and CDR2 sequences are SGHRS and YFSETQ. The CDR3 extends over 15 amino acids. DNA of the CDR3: TGCGCCAGCAGCTTGTACGGACAGGGGGTGGAAAAACTGTTTTTT. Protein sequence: CASSLYGQGVEKLFF.

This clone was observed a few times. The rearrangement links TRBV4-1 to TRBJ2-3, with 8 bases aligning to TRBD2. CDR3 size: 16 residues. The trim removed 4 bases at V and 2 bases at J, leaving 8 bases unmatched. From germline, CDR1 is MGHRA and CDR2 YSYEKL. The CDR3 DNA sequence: TGCGCCAGCAGCCGGGCCCTAGCGGGCAACACAGATACGCAGTATTTT. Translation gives CASSRALAGNTDTQYF.

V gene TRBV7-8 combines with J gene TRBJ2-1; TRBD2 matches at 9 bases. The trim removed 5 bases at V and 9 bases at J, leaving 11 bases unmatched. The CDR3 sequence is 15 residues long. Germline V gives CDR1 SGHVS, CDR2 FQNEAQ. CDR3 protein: CASSLSGSGRGEQFF. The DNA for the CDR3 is TGTGCCAGCAGCCTTAGCGGGAGCGGCAGGGGTGAGCAGTTCTTC.